This entry lists 5 T cell receptor beta chains sequenced from one sample in a study of Ad26.COV2.S vaccination and SARS-CoV-2 variants. Measured with immunoSEQ multiplex PCR; TCRdb has only the in-frame clones, and not every one. The sample lists about 280,000 clones, 87% occurring once. Treatment given: some 20 received Ad26.COV2.S at low or high dose, single or two shots; roughly five received placebo; per-sample allocation not given. Sampling was performed 63 days after the first vaccine or placebo injection. Specimen: peripheral blood, collected in a trial of Ad26.COV2.S vaccine versus placebo. These receptor sequences come from a person aged 18 to 65 who received the Ad26.COV2.S COVID-19 vaccine or a placebo.

The chain has TRBV10-2 and TRBJ2-2, with 8 bases matching TRBD1. Per germline, CDR1 WSHSY and CDR2 SAAADI. Losses at the gene ends were 0 bases for V and 6 bases for J; bases not matched to a gene: 6. This CDR3 is built from 16 residues. Written as DNA, the CDR3 is TGCGCCAGCAGTGAGTCGATGGGACAGGTATCCGGGGAGCTGTTTTTT. The encoded protein is CASSESMGQVSGELFF.

This clone has a single count. The V and J genes are TRBV29-1 and TRBJ1-4; the D is unclear. CDR1 and CDR2 (germline): SQVTM, ANQGSEA. V dropped 7 bases and J dropped 6 bases, with 6 bases sitting between them. The CDR3 spans 10 residues. In nucleotides, the CDR3 is TGCAGCGCCGGAGATGAAAAACTGTTTTTT. This translates into CSAGDEKLFF.

The chain joins TRBV5-1 to TRBJ2-1; TRBD2 matches 8 bases. The CDR3 runs to 16 residues. V was pared by 3 bases and J by 4 bases, with 9 bases of the junction left unmatched. From germline, CDR1 is SGHRS and CDR2 YFSETQ. CDR3 bases: TGCGCCAGCAGCTCGCCGCCAGCGGGAGTGTACAATGAGCAGTTCTTC. Its translation: CASSSPPAGVYNEQFF.

This sequence joins TRBV6-5 and TRBJ2-2; 10 bases map to TRBD2. The junction had 1 base not matched to a gene; V was cut back by 5 bases and J by 1 base. This CDR3 has 15 residues. Germline values: CDR1 MNHEY, CDR2 SVGAGI. For the CDR3, the DNA is TGTGCCAGCAGTCGGACTAGCGGGAACACCGGGGAGCTGTTTTTT. Translation: CASSRTSGNTGELFF.

This clone was seen more than once but under ten times. The chain carries TRBV5-4 and TRBJ1-1; unclear D gene. The germline V and J ends were trimmed by 4 bases and 3 bases, with 13 bases remaining between them. The CDR3 has 14 amino acids. The germline gives CDR1 SGHNT, CDR2 YYREEE (reference sequence). CDR3 nucleotides: TGTGCCAGCAGCGGGTACACGAGGGACACTGAAGCTTTCTTT. Translating gives CASSGYTRDTEAFF.